This TCR beta chain was captured in a study of identical twins. Whole-study findings and limits: Twins showed weaker excess sharing in their beta out-of-frame sequences. Conclusions rested on cross-sectional statistics rather than following the same donors. A lower insertion count was a feature of abundant cord blood beta clonotypes, with no such feature in memory repertoires.

V gave up 0 bases and J gave up 4 bases, with 7 bases separating them. Germline CDR1 and CDR2: SGHVS and FNYEAQ. The CDR3 extends over 13 amino acids. This clonotype was counted only a few times. Its cognate antigen is unknown. A universal primer site was added by template switching, and unique molecular identifiers were carried by the cDNA. A single record per CDR3 protein comes from TCRdb applying MiXCR to the 5' RACE reads. Counted here are 300,000 to 350,000 distinct CDR3 sequences, 9% to 15% occurring once; the ten biggest clones make up approximately 7.6%. The same sample was also studied in work on yellow fever vaccine responses in identical twins.

The specimen sequenced was CD8+ T cells sorted from blood. J is TRBJ2-7 and V is TRBV7-6; D unresolved. This receptor was identified in a woman between 18 and 29 years old in good health. CDR3 nucleotide sequence: TGTGCCAGCAGCTTAGCGCCCTTTTACGAGCAGTACGTC. This translates into CASSLAPFYEQYV.